This entry describes one T cell receptor (beta chain). The antigen remains unidentified. The repertoire was sequenced with immunoSEQ multiplex PCR; TCRdb's copy has only in-frame clones and lacks some. The table records about 81,000 clones, around 90% of them present only once. This sample is part of a study of PD-L1 blockade in urothelial cancer. For the study at large: Blood was evaluated 3 weeks (second dose) and 6 weeks after therapy began. The median T cell count in blood samples was some 150,000.

Germline CDR1 and CDR2: SGHNT and YYREEE (reference sequence). V lost 2 bases, J lost 2 bases, and 11 bases lay in between. The CDR3 is 14 amino acids. Time point reported: pretreatment peripheral blood. Study-wide results and caveats: Blood clones associated with the tumor expanded more at 3 weeks in durable-benefit patients. Pretreatment blood TCR clonality under the median forecast improved survival.

This rearrangement joins TRBV5-4 to TRBJ2-7; weak D call: TRBD1 (6 bases). The receptor comes from a woman older than 75 with urothelial cancer. The source was PBMCs, collected around atezolizumab (anti-PD-L1) treatment. The CDR3 DNA sequence: TGTGCCAGCAGCTTATCCGGACAGCCCTACGAGCAGTACTTC. It yields the protein CASSLSGQPYEQYF.